A single sample is the source of the 8 T cell receptor beta chains below, sequenced in a study of PD-1 blockade in classical Hodgkin lymphoma. Method: immunoSEQ multiplex PCR; TCRdb's copy keeps in-frame clones and lacks some. The repertoire includes some 18,000 clones, roughly 82% of them detected once, and 27% sits in the top ten. Each of the patients experienced relapse following autologous stem cell transplantation, and their brentuximab vedotin exposure differed. Sequencing was performed on peripheral blood mononuclear cells (PBMCs), taken before the second cycle of nivolumab. These receptors all come from a human donor with classical Hodgkin lymphoma.

This clone was counted a single time. The V and J genes are TRBV7-2 and TRBJ1-6, with D perhaps TRBD1 (5 bases). Germline V gene sequence: CDR1 SGHTA, CDR2 FQGNSA. The CDR3 consists of 16 residues. Trimming pared 2 bases from V and 9 bases from J, leaving 17 bases between. In DNA form, the CDR3 reads TGTGCCAGCAGCTTAACCGGGACGCGGGCGGGTTCACCCCTCCACTTT. It yields the protein CASSLTGTRAGSPLHF.

Here the CDR3 reads CSVEAFTSETQYF. CDR3 bases: TGCAGCGTTGAAGCTTTCACCTCGGAGACCCAGTACTTC. J is TRBJ2-5 and V is TRBV29-1, with unresolved D. Germline V CDR1 and CDR2: SQVTM, ANQGSEA. The CDR3 covers 13 residues. V was pared by 1 base and J by 5 bases, with 11 bases between.

The V gene is TRBV23-1, the J gene TRBJ1-1, with no clear D. TRBV23-1 is filed as an ORF, its function uncertain. This CDR3 is 14 amino acids long. Trimming took 3 bases from V and 5 from J, leaving 13 bases between them. CDR3 protein: CASSQPPERTEAFF. CDR3 DNA sequence: TGCGCCAGCAGTCAGCCCCCAGAGAGGACTGAAGCTTTCTTT.

The rearrangement links TRBV9 to TRBJ1-3, with D possibly being TRBD1 (5 bases). Germline CDR1 and CDR2: SGDLS and YYNGEE. V gave up 2 bases and J gave up 1 base, with 16 bases separating them. This CDR3 has 17 amino acids. In DNA, the CDR3 is TGTGCCAGCAGCGTTCTTGGGTGGGGCGGGTCTGGAAACACCATATATTTT. This encodes CASSVLGWGGSGNTIYF. The entire variable domain, with the rest obtained from reference TRBV9 and TRBJ1-3, is as follows: DSGVTQTPKHLITATGQRVTLRCSPRSGDLSVYWYQQSLDQGLQFLIQYYNGEERAKGNILERFSAQQFPDLHSELNLSSLELGDSALYFCASSVLGWGGSGNTIYFGEGSWLTVV.

The rearrangement uses TRBV7-2 and TRBJ1-6; the match to TRBD1 covers 10 bases. The CDR3 has 17 amino acids. The germline gives CDR1 SGHTA, CDR2 FQGNSA. Trimming removed 5 bases from V and 3 bases from J; junction bases left unmatched: 7. CDR3 DNA: TGTGCCAGCAGCCACGGGACAGGGGCGAACTATAATTCACCCCTCCACTTT. Its protein is CASSHGTGANYNSPLHF.

V is TRBV11-3 and J is TRBJ2-3; tentatively, D is TRBD2 (6 bases). Germline CDR1 is SGHNT and CDR2 is YENEEA. V lost 6 bases and J lost 2, with 18 bases in between. The CDR3 has 16 amino acids. DNA for the CDR3: TGTGCCAGCAGTCGGAGGGCAGGACCCTACACAGATACGCAGTATTTT. Amino acid sequence: CASSRRAGPYTDTQYF.

This clone is a singleton in its sample. V gene TRBV18 combines with J gene TRBJ1-5; a possible D gene is TRBD1 (6 bases). This CDR3 comprises 15 residues. From germline, CDR1 is KGHSH and CDR2 LQKENI. V lost 4 bases, J lost 7 bases, and 17 bases lay in between. Here the CDR3 reads CASSHSEGGFQPQHF. DNA for the CDR3: TGTGCCAGCTCACATTCCGAGGGGGGGTTCCAGCCCCAGCATTTT.

The rearrangement joins TRBV5-1 to TRBJ1-1; possibly TRBD1 for D (5 bases). CDR1 is SGHRS, CDR2 YFSETQ, per germline. The CDR3 has 15 amino acids. Trimming removed 4 bases at V and 4 bases at J, with 17 bases between. The CDR3 loop reads CASSRDPSAATEAFF. DNA of the CDR3: TGCGCCAGCAGCAGGGACCCGTCGGCCGCCACTGAAGCTTTCTTT.